The 22 T cell receptor beta chains reported below all come from one sample, sequenced in a study of blood T cell repertoires in COVID-19. Measured with immunoSEQ multiplex PCR; TCRdb has only the in-frame clones, and not every one. The table has fewer than 300,000 clones, about nine tenths seen once. Sequencing input: PBMCs or T cells enriched from blood (not recorded which). The receptors were gathered from a woman younger than 45 who had recovered from COVID-19.

This clone came up once. The chain carries TRBV6-1 and TRBJ1-4; D not resolved. The CDR3 consists of 14 residues. The V end was cut by 1 base, the J end by 8 bases, with 11 bases between. Germline loops: CDR1 MNHNS, CDR2 SASEGT. DNA of the CDR3: TGTGCCAGCAGTGAAGGACATTATGGAGAAAAACTGTTTTTT. Translated, it gives CASSEGHYGEKLFF.

V is TRBV7-2 and J is TRBJ2-2; 8 bases line up with TRBD2. The CDR3 spans 15 residues. Per germline, CDR1 SGHTA and CDR2 FQGNSA. V shed 5 bases and J 3 bases; nucleotides not matched to a gene: 5. CDR3 residues: CASSVRAGDTGELFF. The CDR3 nucleotides are TGTGCCAGCAGCGTAAGAGCGGGAGACACCGGGGAGCTGTTTTTT.

CDR3 loop: CSASPDKVSGYTF. For the CDR3, the DNA is TGCAGTGCTAGTCCCGACAAGGTTTCTGGCTACACCTTC. The chain carries TRBV20-1 and TRBJ1-2, with D unresolved. V gave up 3 bases and J gave up 7 bases, with 15 bases separating them. The CDR3 has 13 amino acids. Germline loops: CDR1 DFQATT, CDR2 SNEGSKA (reference sequence).

The CDR3 here is CASSLVRGQNEKLFF. The CDR3 DNA sequence: TGTGCCAGCAGCTTAGTAAGGGGGCAGAATGAAAAACTGTTTTTT. V gene TRBV7-8 combines with J gene TRBJ1-4, with 7 bases fitting TRBD1. CDR1 and CDR2 from the germline V gene are SGHVS and FQNEAQ. This CDR3 comprises 15 residues. V gave up 1 base and J gave up 5 bases; unmatched junction bases: 4.

The rearrangement joins TRBV14 to TRBJ2-7; 11 bases map to TRBD2. Germline trimming cut 6 bases from V and 0 bases from J; bases unmatched to any gene: 13. CDR3 length: 18 amino acids. Germline CDR1 is SGHDN and CDR2 is FVKESK. This CDR3 reads CASSRTMRLAGSSYEQYF. As DNA, the CDR3 is TGTGCCAGCAGTCGTACTATGCGACTAGCGGGGTCCTCCTACGAGCAGTACTTC.

The chain has TRBV7-2 and TRBJ2-7; D is undetermined. Germline CDR1 reads SGHTA; CDR2 reads FQGNSA. V lost 6 bases and J 5 bases, leaving 14 bases between the germline ends. The CDR3 runs 13 residues. The CDR3 loop reads CASRNPASNEQYF. CDR3 nucleotide sequence: TGTGCCAGCAGAAATCCCGCGTCCAACGAGCAGTACTTC.

CDR3 nucleotide sequence: TGCGCCAGCAGCCAAGCAATCAGGGGAAGACCTGGAAACACCATATATTTT. It encodes CASSQAIRGRPGNTIYF. This chain joins TRBV4-1 and TRBJ1-3; D possibly corresponds to TRBD1 (6 bases). Germline V CDR1 and CDR2: MGHRA, YSYEKL. Trimming stripped 1 base from V and 2 bases from J, with 15 bases between. This CDR3 has 17 amino acids.

The chain uses TRBV29-1 and TRBJ1-1; the D is unclear. This CDR3 is 13 amino acids long. Trimming shortened V by 3 bases and J by 5 bases, and 13 bases separated the two germline ends. Germline V gives CDR1 SQVTM, CDR2 ANQGSEA. The chain's CDR3 is CSVELGGRTEAFF. The CDR3 DNA sequence: TGCAGCGTTGAGTTGGGCGGGAGGACTGAAGCTTTCTTT.

This chain joins TRBV5-1 and TRBJ2-7; the D gene is possibly TRBD2 (6 bases). Germline CDR1 reads SGHRS; CDR2 reads YFSETQ. V was clipped by 0 bases and J by 3 bases, with 13 bases between them. This CDR3 has 15 amino acids. The CDR3: CASSLDASEIYEQYF. The CDR3 DNA sequence: TGCGCCAGCAGCTTGGATGCTAGCGAAATCTACGAGCAGTACTTC.

The chain employs TRBV15 and TRBJ1-3; D is unclear. The CDR3 totals 18 residues. Trimming removed 3 bases at V and 0 bases at J, with 18 bases between. CDR1 is LNHNV and CDR2 is YYDKDF in the germline V gene (reference sequence). CDR3 region: CATSRDLVPLASGNTIYF. For the CDR3, the DNA is TGTGCCACCAGCAGGGATCTAGTCCCTCTGGCCTCTGGAAACACCATATATTTT.

The chain has TRBV6-2 or TRBV6-3 and TRBJ2-7; D remains ambiguous. Between the trimmed V and J ends, which lost 5 bases and 6 bases, there was a span of 14 bases. Germline CDR1 and CDR2: MNHEY and SVGEGT. The CDR3 has 13 amino acids. The CDR3 DNA reads TGTGCCAGCAGTCCGCAAGGCCGGAGCGAGCAGTACTTC. It translates to CASSPQGRSEQYF.

V gene TRBV13 combines with J gene TRBJ2-7; TRBD2 agrees at 7 bases. The CDR3 contains 15 residues. V lost 5 bases and J lost 5; bases outside the gene matches: 12. Germline values: CDR1 PRHDT, CDR2 FYEKMQ (reference sequence). The DNA of the CDR3 is TGTGCCAGCAGCCCCCGGGGAAGCGGGATAAACGAGCAGTACTTC. Translated: CASSPRGSGINEQYF.

The V and J genes are TRBV6-1 and TRBJ2-7; no firm D call. Germline V lookup: CDR1 MNHNS, CDR2 SASEGT. The V gene lost 1 base and the J gene lost 1 base, with 8 bases spanning the gap. The CDR3 covers 14 residues. The CDR3 loop reads CASSEVSGSYEQYF. DNA of the CDR3: TGTGCCAGCAGTGAAGTTTCGGGTTCCTACGAGCAGTACTTC.

V is TRBV11-3 and J is TRBJ2-1, with 7 bases fitting TRBD1. The junction had 7 bases not matched to a gene; V was cut back by 5 bases and J by 0 bases. This CDR3 comprises 16 residues. The germline V gene has CDR1 SGHNT and CDR2 YENEEA. CDR3 DNA: TGTGCCAGCAGCGCGACACAGGGGCACTCCTACAATGAGCAGTTCTTC. This codes for CASSATQGHSYNEQFF.

This clone was counted a few times. CDR3 in DNA: TGTGCCAGTAGTATAGATCTTAACTATGGCTACACCTTC. This encodes CASSIDLNYGYTF. The gene calls are TRBV19 and TRBJ1-2, with D unclear. With 0 bases removed from V and 1 base from J, the gap between germline ends came to 3 bases. The CDR3 runs 13 residues. Germline loops: CDR1 LNHDA, CDR2 SQIVND (reference sequence).

The count of this clone is one. This chain joins TRBV3-1 (or the pseudogene TRBV3-2) and TRBJ1-1; a possible D gene is TRBD1 (5 bases). The germline gives CDR1 LGHDT, CDR2 YNNKEL (reference sequence). CDR3 length: 14 amino acids. The V and J ends lost 2 bases and 5 bases respectively, with 12 bases between them. CDR3 sequence: CASSQRRVGTEAFF. CDR3 bases: TGTGCCAGCAGCCAACGCAGGGTCGGGACTGAAGCTTTCTTT.

The V gene is TRBV2, the J gene TRBJ2-7, with 12 nucleotides matching TRBD1. Germline loops: CDR1 SNHLY, CDR2 FYNNEI. This CDR3 contains 16 residues. V dropped 1 base and J dropped 2; count of bases not matched to a gene: 3. In DNA, the CDR3 is TGTGCCAGCAGTGAAGAGGGACAGGGGGCAACCTACGAGCAGTACTTC. Amino acids: CASSEEGQGATYEQYF.

The chain joins TRBV28 to TRBJ1-1, with 7 bases that match TRBD1. Per germline, CDR1 MDHEN and CDR2 SYDVKM. With V trimmed by 4 bases and J by 11 bases, 7 bases remained unmatched. The CDR3 length is 12 residues. CDR3 sequence (DNA): TGTGCCAGCAGTTCCGGGACAGTGGGCGCTTTCTTT. Its protein product is CASSSGTVGAFF.

The V and J genes are TRBV3-1 (or the pseudogene TRBV3-2) and TRBJ1-6; D call uncertain. Germline values: CDR1 LGHDT, CDR2 YNNKEL (reference sequence). This CDR3 contains 15 residues. Deletions cut 0 bases from V and 4 bases from J, with 7 bases between. This CDR3 reads CASSQDAGYNSPLHF. The DNA for the CDR3 is TGTGCCAGCAGCCAAGACGCGGGGTATAATTCACCCCTCCACTTT.

This chain connects TRBV3-1 (or the pseudogene TRBV3-2) to TRBJ2-2; no definite D call. Germline CDR1 and CDR2: LGHDT and YNNKEL (reference sequence). The length of the CDR3 is 14 residues. With 1 base removed from V and 5 bases from J, the gap between germline ends came to 8 bases. The CDR3 is CASSQGWATGELFF. The CDR3 bases are TGTGCCAGCAGCCAAGGATGGGCGACCGGGGAGCTGTTTTTT.

The rearrangement joins TRBV30 to TRBJ2-5; 13 bases are shared with TRBD2. Germline CDR1 and CDR2: GTSNPN and SVGIG (reference sequence). This CDR3 is built from 17 residues. V shed 0 bases, J shed 7 bases, and the junction held 11 bases outside the gene matches. The CDR3 nucleotides read TGTGCCTGGAGTGTACTCCGGACTAGCGGGAGAGGTGGGACCCAGTACTTC. This encodes CAWSVLRTSGRGGTQYF.

This chain joins TRBV4-1 and TRBJ1-3, with a weak D call TRBD1 (5 bases). The length of the CDR3 is 15 residues. Trimming pared 1 base from V and 0 bases from J, leaving 7 bases between. The V gene's germline CDR1 is MGHRA and CDR2 YSYEKL. The DNA of the CDR3 is TGCGCCAGCAGCCAAGTCCAGGGCTCTGGAAACACCATATATTTT. This codes for CASSQVQGSGNTIYF.